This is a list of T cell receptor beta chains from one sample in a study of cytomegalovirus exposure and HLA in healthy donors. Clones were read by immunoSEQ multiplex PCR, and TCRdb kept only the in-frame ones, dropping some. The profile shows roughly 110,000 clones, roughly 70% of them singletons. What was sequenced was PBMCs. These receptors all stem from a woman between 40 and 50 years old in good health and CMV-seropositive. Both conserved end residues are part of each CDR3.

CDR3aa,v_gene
CASTLFSRLVVYNEQFF,TRBV2
CASSLRTSPRIYSYEQYF,TRBV5-1
CASSHRIGRADTEAFF,TRBV14
CASSGGQGGYQPQHF,TRBV7-9
CASSLVGRSYGYTF,TRBV5-4
CASSRTGETQYF,TRBV19
CASSLGQGLDGYTF,TRBV5-6
CASTGLRGQGWHEQYF,TRBV2
CASSQDWREQYF,TRBV4-1
CASSILAGVADTQYF,TRBV5-1
CASSEVRGRAKLFF,TRBV6-1
CASRPDRGRGTEAFF,TRBV5-4
CACNRGGANTEAFF,TRBV30
CASSSDRIYGYTF,TRBV7-2
CSAGRDLTDTQYF,TRBV29-1
CAWRRGSTDTQYF,TRBV30
CASSLPGGLAGGGTQYF,TRBV5-4
CATRRDRKNEQYF,TRBV15
CASSVGGAGEKLFF,TRBV6-1
CASSLGMNTEAFF,TRBV6-6
CASSHPRGWEQYF,TRBV7-9
CASSDKTGAFQPYF,TRBV7-9
CASTRNTQGNLYGYTF,TRBV6-6
CASSVGQNKNIQYF,TRBV9
CASSQSTGGQPQHF,TRBV16
CASSLKGGGSYEQYF,TRBV27
CASSLPSDNEQFF,TRBV5-4
CASSLGGNTKTEAFF,TRBV6-5
CASSIGGRGAQETQYF,TRBV19
CASSEGQGAHSGNTIYF,TRBV5-1
CASSFRTGNTDTQYF,TRBV7-2
CSVFGTAIYEQYF,TRBV29-1
CASSFGGVYNEQFF,TRBV5-1
CASSPLYTDTQYF,TRBV18
CASSSWSDAKREKVGELFF,TRBV27
CASSYSLETYEQYF,TRBV6-6
CASSYQTGDTEAFF,TRBV5-1
CASSTTRQGRDHHTGELFF,TRBV21-1
CASSLGGRVIGNTIYF,TRBV5-1
CASSRTGAGAEAFF,TRBV18
CASSFSGQAVYGYTF,TRBV7-9
CASSLQGLAEQFF,TRBV11-2
CASSQDRAGESYEQYF,TRBV4-1
CASSRGDRALGNTIYF,TRBV5-1
CASRLTPRTKVYSNQPQHF,TRBV12-2
CASSLTGGADTGELIF,TRBV5-4
CASSVRPGQSYEQYF,TRBV9
CASSLGTSGRGATDTQYF,TRBV5-6
CASRIQGARTEAFF,TRBV6-5
CATGRDGSYNEQFF,TRBV5-1
CASSYGQGAPGELFF,TRBV7-6
CASSTSPSYGGNEQFF,TRBV19